The rows below give T cell receptor beta chains drawn from one sample of a study of T cell responses to AZD1222 COVID-19 vaccine. Profiled with immunoSEQ multiplex PCR; TCRdb holds only in-frame clones, not every one. The sample shows about 110,000 clones, more than 70% of them seen only once. Specimen: peripheral blood, collected on day 0 of MenACWY control vaccination. These receptors all come from an adult in good health. Each CDR3 is given with its conserved first and last residue. A D gene is named only where the DNA matches it firmly. Size is omitted from some rows. Given values are once, few, many or a class for expanded clones.

abundance: -
j_gene: TRBJ2-7
d_gene: -
v_gene: TRBV5-1
CDR3aa: CASSFSGSDEQYF
CDR3nt: TGCGCCAGCAGCTTCTCTGGAAGCGACGAGCAGTACTTC

abundance: -
j_gene: TRBJ1-6
d_gene: -
v_gene: TRBV11-2
CDR3aa: CASTPRTGGQGSYNSPLHF
CDR3nt: TGTGCCAGCACCCCTCGGACGGGGGGGCAGGGCTCCTATAATTCACCCCTCCACTTT

abundance: -
j_gene: TRBJ2-2
d_gene: -
v_gene: TRBV6-2/TRBV6-3
CDR3aa: CASSYSGGGELFF
CDR3nt: TGTGCCAGCAGTTACTCTGGGGGCGGGGAGCTGTTTTTT

abundance: -
j_gene: TRBJ2-7
d_gene: -
v_gene: TRBV6-5
CDR3aa: CASNRDNSYEQYF
CDR3nt: TGTGCTTCTAACCGGGACAACTCCTACGAGCAGTACTTC

abundance: -
j_gene: TRBJ2-3
d_gene: -
v_gene: TRBV10-2
CDR3aa: CASIIQRPDTQYF
CDR3nt: TGCGCCAGCATAATACAGAGGCCAGATACGCAGTATTTT

abundance: -
j_gene: TRBJ2-7
d_gene: -
v_gene: TRBV28
CDR3aa: CASSPTYEQYF
CDR3nt: TGTGCCAGCAGTCCCACCTACGAGCAGTACTTC

abundance: -
j_gene: TRBJ2-6
d_gene: -
v_gene: TRBV5-1
CDR3aa: CASSLETGLSGANVLTF
CDR3nt: TGCGCCAGCAGCTTGGAAACAGGGCTCTCTGGGGCCAACGTCCTGACTTTC

abundance: -
j_gene: TRBJ2-2
d_gene: -
v_gene: TRBV28
CDR3aa: CASSLRGGAAGELFF
CDR3nt: TGTGCCAGCAGTTTAAGAGGGGGGGCCGCCGGGGAGCTGTTTTTT

abundance: -
j_gene: TRBJ1-4
d_gene: TRBD1
v_gene: TRBV5-4
CDR3aa: CASSPGGTTNEKLFF
CDR3nt: TGTGCCAGCAGCCCAGGGGGCACAACTAATGAAAAACTGTTTTTT

abundance: -
j_gene: TRBJ1-2
d_gene: TRBD1
v_gene: TRBV18
CDR3aa: CASSPDRDRSYGYTF
CDR3nt: TGTGCCAGCTCACCAGACCGGGACAGATCATATGGCTACACCTTC

abundance: -
j_gene: TRBJ1-1
d_gene: TRBD1
v_gene: TRBV5-1
CDR3aa: CASSPPGGGQGTFF
CDR3nt: TGCGCCAGCAGCCCGCCGGGTGGGGGACAGGGGACTTTCTTT

abundance: -
j_gene: TRBJ2-7
d_gene: -
v_gene: TRBV19
CDR3aa: CASSLGPHEQYF
CDR3nt: TGTGCCAGTAGCTTGGGACCGCACGAGCAGTACTTC

abundance: once
j_gene: TRBJ1-2
d_gene: -
v_gene: TRBV7-9
CDR3aa: CASSATGSDYGYTF
CDR3nt: TGTGCCAGCAGCGCAACAGGGAGCGACTATGGCTACACCTTC

abundance: once
j_gene: TRBJ1-4
d_gene: -
v_gene: TRBV2
CDR3aa: CASSQTTTNEKLFF
CDR3nt: TGTGCCAGCAGTCAGACTACAACTAATGAAAAACTGTTTTTT

abundance: -
j_gene: TRBJ1-3
d_gene: -
v_gene: TRBV5-8
CDR3aa: CASSTAGGNTIYF
CDR3nt: TGTGCCAGCAGTACGGCAGGGGGAAACACCATATATTTT

abundance: few
j_gene: TRBJ2-2
d_gene: TRBD1
v_gene: TRBV6-4
CDR3aa: CASTPGTGGPGELFF
CDR3nt: TGTGCCAGCACCCCCGGGACAGGGGGTCCCGGGGAGCTGTTTTTT

abundance: once
j_gene: TRBJ2-7
d_gene: -
v_gene: TRBV3-1/TRBV3-2
CDR3aa: CASSQDLDSPYEQYF
CDR3nt: TGTGCCAGCAGCCAAGATCTGGACAGCCCCTACGAGCAGTACTTC

abundance: -
j_gene: TRBJ1-5
d_gene: -
v_gene: TRBV3-1/TRBV3-2
CDR3aa: CASSQGQGGNQPQHF
CDR3nt: TGTGCCAGCAGCCAAGGGCAGGGTGGGAATCAGCCCCAGCATTTT

abundance: -
j_gene: TRBJ2-3
d_gene: TRBD1
v_gene: TRBV7-9
CDR3aa: CASSPKGDRETDTQYF
CDR3nt: TGTGCCAGCAGCCCCAAGGGGGACAGGGAGACAGATACGCAGTATTTT

abundance: -
j_gene: TRBJ2-5
d_gene: TRBD2
v_gene: TRBV28
CDR3aa: CASSFTSGGETQYF
CDR3nt: TGTGCCAGCAGTTTCACTAGCGGGGGAGAGACCCAGTACTTC

abundance: -
j_gene: TRBJ1-2
d_gene: TRBD1
v_gene: TRBV27
CDR3aa: CASSPGTGGVYGYTF
CDR3nt: TGTGCCAGCAGTCCCGGGACAGGGGGCGTTTATGGCTACACCTTC

abundance: -
j_gene: TRBJ1-1
d_gene: -
v_gene: TRBV21-1
CDR3aa: CASSMRRQSDRGCSSLNTEAFF
CDR3nt: TGTGCCAGCAGCATGCGAAGACAGTCCGATCGAGGTTGTTCGAGTCTGAACACTGAAGCTTTCTTT

abundance: -
j_gene: TRBJ2-2
d_gene: -
v_gene: TRBV10-2
CDR3aa: CASTPFGELFF
CDR3nt: TGCGCCAGCACCCCGTTCGGGGAGCTGTTTTTT

abundance: -
j_gene: TRBJ2-1
d_gene: TRBD2
v_gene: TRBV5-4
CDR3aa: CASSPYPAGAYNEQFF
CDR3nt: TGTGCCAGCAGCCCTTACCCCGCGGGGGCCTACAATGAGCAGTTCTTC

abundance: -
j_gene: TRBJ1-5
d_gene: -
v_gene: TRBV7-9
CDR3aa: CASSLDRDQPQHF
CDR3nt: TGTGCCAGCAGCTTAGACAGGGATCAGCCCCAGCATTTT

abundance: -
j_gene: TRBJ1-2
d_gene: -
v_gene: TRBV28
CDR3aa: CASLEEGGFGYTF
CDR3nt: TGTGCCAGCCTAGAGGAGGGGGGTTTTGGCTACACCTTC

abundance: -
j_gene: TRBJ1-2
d_gene: TRBD1
v_gene: TRBV28
CDR3aa: CASSSWTGGGGANYGYTF
CDR3nt: TGTGCCAGCAGTTCCTGGACAGGGGGAGGGGGAGCGAACTATGGCTACACCTTC

abundance: -
j_gene: TRBJ1-2
d_gene: TRBD1
v_gene: TRBV5-4
CDR3aa: CASSVSTGFDYGYTF
CDR3nt: TGTGCCAGCAGCGTTTCGACAGGGTTTGACTATGGCTACACCTTC

abundance: once
j_gene: TRBJ2-3
d_gene: -
v_gene: TRBV2
CDR3aa: CASSDRSPGSTDTQYF
CDR3nt: TGTGCCAGCAGTGATCGATCCCCCGGGAGCACAGATACGCAGTATTTT

abundance: -
j_gene: TRBJ2-4
d_gene: -
v_gene: TRBV11-2
CDR3aa: CASSSGDIQYF
CDR3nt: TGTGCCAGCAGCTCAGGGGACATTCAGTACTTC

abundance: -
j_gene: TRBJ2-2
d_gene: -
v_gene: TRBV9
CDR3aa: CASSVAEAQGSNTGELFF
CDR3nt: TGTGCCAGCAGCGTAGCTGAGGCCCAGGGCTCGAACACCGGGGAGCTGTTTTTT

abundance: -
j_gene: TRBJ2-6
d_gene: -
v_gene: TRBV6-1
CDR3aa: CASSEGQGPGANVLTF
CDR3nt: TGTGCCAGCAGTGAAGGGCAGGGACCTGGGGCCAACGTCCTGACTTTC

abundance: -
j_gene: TRBJ2-1
d_gene: TRBD2
v_gene: TRBV18
CDR3aa: CASSPRVAASGEVEQFF
CDR3nt: TGTGCCAGCTCACCACGAGTGGCCGCTAGCGGGGAGGTTGAGCAGTTCTTC

abundance: -
j_gene: TRBJ1-2
d_gene: -
v_gene: TRBV5-5
CDR3aa: CASSLDGYGYTF
CDR3nt: TGTGCCAGCAGCTTGGATGGCTATGGCTACACCTTC

abundance: once
j_gene: TRBJ1-1
d_gene: TRBD1
v_gene: TRBV24-1
CDR3aa: CATSATGQGLNTEAFF
CDR3nt: TGTGCCACCAGTGCCACGGGACAGGGGTTGAACACTGAAGCTTTCTTT

abundance: few
j_gene: TRBJ2-2
d_gene: TRBD1
v_gene: TRBV5-7
CDR3aa: CASSFGQGASLGTGELFF
CDR3nt: TGTGCCAGCAGTTTTGGACAGGGGGCAAGTTTGGGCACCGGGGAGCTGTTTTTT

abundance: -
j_gene: TRBJ2-2
d_gene: TRBD2
v_gene: TRBV2
CDR3aa: CASSQGLAGPGPGELFF
CDR3nt: TGTGCCAGCAGTCAGGGACTAGCGGGGCCAGGCCCCGGGGAGCTGTTTTTT

abundance: -
j_gene: TRBJ1-1
d_gene: -
v_gene: TRBV9
CDR3aa: CASSVGGSTEAFF
CDR3nt: TGTGCCAGCAGCGTAGGAGGGTCCACTGAAGCTTTCTTT

abundance: -
j_gene: TRBJ2-1
d_gene: TRBD2
v_gene: TRBV7-2
CDR3aa: CASSLASGGLYNEQFF
CDR3nt: TGTGCCAGCAGCTTAGCCAGCGGGGGCCTCTACAATGAGCAGTTCTTC

abundance: -
j_gene: TRBJ1-1
d_gene: -
v_gene: TRBV6-5
CDR3aa: CASSYPPAGRGTEAFF
CDR3nt: TGTGCCAGCAGTTACCCACCAGCAGGGAGGGGAACTGAAGCTTTCTTT

abundance: -
j_gene: TRBJ2-2
d_gene: TRBD2
v_gene: TRBV5-1
CDR3aa: CATPREGYTGELFF
CDR3nt: TGCGCCACCCCCCGGGAGGGATACACCGGGGAGCTGTTTTTT

abundance: -
j_gene: TRBJ2-5
d_gene: -
v_gene: TRBV5-4
CDR3aa: CASSGRNQETQYF
CDR3nt: TGTGCCAGCAGCGGGAGGAACCAAGAGACCCAGTACTTC

abundance: once
j_gene: TRBJ2-3
d_gene: -
v_gene: TRBV19
CDR3aa: CASNLLASDTQYF
CDR3nt: TGTGCCAGTAACCTACTAGCTTCAGATACGCAGTATTTT

abundance: -
j_gene: TRBJ1-1
d_gene: -
v_gene: TRBV4-1
CDR3aa: CASSPQAGASAVGAFF
CDR3nt: TGCGCCAGCAGCCCCCAGGCGGGGGCGTCGGCCGTGGGAGCTTTCTTT

abundance: -
j_gene: TRBJ2-1
d_gene: TRBD2
v_gene: TRBV29-1
CDR3aa: CSVSLETSRSSYNEQFF
CDR3nt: TGCAGCGTTTCCCTGGAGACTAGCCGGAGCTCCTACAATGAGCAGTTCTTC

abundance: -
j_gene: TRBJ2-1
d_gene: -
v_gene: TRBV12-3/TRBV12-4
CDR3aa: CASFRGGDEQFF
CDR3nt: TGTGCCAGCTTTAGGGGGGGGGATGAGCAGTTCTTC